The clone carrying this TCR beta chain came up many times. Its matching antigen is unknown. An oligonucleotide containing a UMI was ligated to the 3' end of TCR cDNA. Whole-blood samples were around 2.3 ml of peripheral blood from healthy adult volunteers. Unsorted total RNA, about 1 to 1,100 ng, was DNase treated before reverse transcription. The SP2 primer and nested alpha and beta constant region primers amplified ligated cDNA in four rounds. Reverse transcription of blood and skin TCR RNA was primed at alpha and beta constant regions. One entry per CDR3 protein, called by TCRdb with MiXCR from the 5' RACE reads. The sample holds more than 45,000 distinct CDR3 sequences; 4.7% are singletons and the top ten take around 0.84%. V lost 4 bases to trimming and J lost 0 bases; unmatched junction nucleotides: 4. Germline V gives CDR1 SGHNT, CDR2 YYREEE (reference sequence). CDR3 size: 16 residues. The data originate from a study of naive and memory T cell subsets.

Study observations and caveats: TCR transcript changes with activation or differentiation may affect this RNA method.

The receptor was isolated from a female donor in good health. This chain joins TRBV5-4 and TRBJ2-2; the match to TRBD2 covers 9 bases. Written as DNA, the CDR3 is TGTGCCAGCAGCCCCGGACTAGCGACGAACACCGGGGAGCTGTTTTTT. Protein product: CASSPGLATNTGELFF. Using reference TRBV5-4 and TRBJ2-2 for the parts outside the CDR3, the full variable domain is ETGVTQSPTHLIKTRGQQVTLRCSSQSGHNTVSWYQQALGQGPQFIFQYYREEENGRGNFPPRFSGLQFPNYSSELNVNALELDDSALYLCASSPGLATNTGELFFGEGSRLTVL.